This TCR beta chain was captured in a study of T cell responses to AZD1222 COVID-19 vaccine. Whole-study findings and limits: CD4 TCRs linked to vaccination spanned spike, dominating at 160-218 and 743-854. The breadth and depth of Spike-specific TCRs increased once two AZD1222 doses had been given. Mostly white British, mostly female donors; authors suggested clonal diversity may be underestimated.

The method was immunoSEQ multiplex PCR; TCRdb's version includes in-frame clones alone and lacks a portion of them. Seen here are about 130,000 clones, 80% to 95% observed once, and the top ten hold approximately 3.3%. CDR3 size: 12 residues. The V end was cut by 6 bases, the J end by 6 bases, with 14 bases between. Germline lookup yields CDR1 SQVTM and CDR2 ANQGSEA. A word on this clone: Antigen unknown.

The gene calls are TRBV29-1 and TRBJ1-1; possibly TRBD1 for D (6 bases). Source: peripheral blood, taken on day 0 of AZD1222 vaccination. The receptor was isolated from an adult in good health. The chain's CDR3 is CSVDSGGAEAFF. In nucleotides, the CDR3 is TGCAGCGTGGACAGTGGGGGCGCTGAAGCTTTCTTT. Based on the CDR3 plus reference TRBV29-1 and TRBJ1-1, the full variable domain is SAVISQKPSRDICQRGTSLTIQCQVDSQVTMMFWYRQQPGQSLTLIATANQGSEATYESGFVIDKFPISRPNLTFSTLTVSNMSPEDSSIYLCSVDSGGAEAFFGQGTRLTVV.